The rows below give T cell receptor beta chains drawn from one sample of a study of somatic mutations in cytotoxic T cells in rheumatoid arthritis. The method was immunoSEQ multiplex PCR; TCRdb's version includes in-frame clones alone and lacks a portion of them. The profile covers 15,000 or so clones, with 65% to 80% appearing a single time and 6.5% to 7.5% taken by the ten largest. Material: CD8+ T cells sorted from blood. The receptors originated from an adult with rheumatoid arthritis. The CDR3 runs from the conserved cysteine through the conserved F or W. The D gene is left open where the match is weak. Where a row states a size, it is once, few, many or the class of an expanded clone; other rows omit it.

TRBJ1-3	NA	NA	TRBV7-9	CASSPPGAGNTIYF	TGTGCCAGCAGCCCTCCGGGGGCTGGAAACACCATATATTTT
TRBJ1-6	few	NA	TRBV27	CASSTSRISPLHF	TGTGCCAGCAGTACGTCACGGATTTCACCCCTCCACTTT
TRBJ2-5	NA	TRBD1	TRBV7-3	CASSEGQGGETQYF	TGTGCCAGCAGCGAGGGACAGGGTGGCGAGACCCAGTACTTC
TRBJ2-7	NA	TRBD1	TRBV6-1	CASNFGTGAYEQYF	TGTGCCAGCAATTTCGGGACAGGAGCCTACGAGCAGTACTTC
TRBJ2-5	NA	NA	TRBV9	CASSVEPASSQETQYF	TGTGCCAGCAGCGTAGAGCCAGCCTCAAGCCAAGAGACCCAGTACTTC
TRBJ2-1	NA	TRBD2	TRBV27	CASKTLAGSREQFF	TGTGCCAGCAAAACACTAGCGGGCTCTCGGGAGCAGTTCTTC
TRBJ2-2	NA	NA	TRBV2	CAIQQGGMKTGELFF	TGTGCCATCCAGCAGGGGGGTATGAAAACCGGGGAGCTGTTTTTT
TRBJ1-4	few	NA	TRBV27	CASSWKAGGKLFF	TGTGCCAGCAGTTGGAAAGCCGGGGGAAAACTGTTTTTT
TRBJ2-7	NA	TRBD2	TRBV28	CASSSHRIGGSYEQYF	TGTGCCAGCAGTTCCCATCGTATCGGGGGGTCCTACGAGCAGTACTTC
TRBJ2-7	few	TRBD1	TRBV2	CASSEGQGIAYEQYF	TGTGCCAGCAGTGAGGGACAGGGGATTGCCTACGAGCAGTACTTC
TRBJ1-2	NA	NA	TRBV5-6	CASSLGQAYSGYTF	TGTGCCAGCAGCTTGGGACAGGCCTACTCTGGCTACACCTTC
TRBJ1-1	few	NA	TRBV5-6	CASSLVRGEAFF	TGTGCCAGCAGCTTGGTTCGGGGGGAAGCTTTCTTT
TRBJ2-3	NA	TRBD2	TRBV4-1	CASSRGLADPGDTQYF	TGCGCCAGCAGCCGGGGACTAGCGGACCCGGGCGATACGCAGTATTTT
TRBJ1-1	NA	NA	TRBV9	CASSSRDNAEAFF	TGTGCCAGCAGCTCCCGGGACAATGCTGAAGCTTTCTTT
TRBJ2-6	NA	NA	TRBV10-3	CAISVQGAAANVLTF	TGTGCCATCAGTGTACAGGGCGCGGCGGCCAACGTCCTGACTTTC
TRBJ2-7	NA	TRBD2	TRBV6-1	CASRYLAGYNHEQYF	TGTGCCAGTAGGTATTTAGCGGGGTATAACCACGAGCAGTACTTC
TRBJ2-2	NA	NA	TRBV6-5	CASSYSKRGFGELFF	TGTGCCAGCAGTTACTCGAAAAGGGGTTTCGGGGAGCTGTTTTTT
TRBJ1-2	NA	NA	TRBV5-1	CASSLGVGYTF	TGCGCCAGCAGCTTGGGAGTGGGCTACACCTTC
TRBJ2-7	few	NA	TRBV27	CASSFTAGEQYF	TGTGCCAGCAGTTTCACGGCAGGTGAGCAGTACTTC
TRBJ2-1	NA	TRBD2	TRBV2	CASSLSGKIYNEQFF	TGTGCCAGCAGCCTCAGCGGGAAGATCTACAATGAGCAGTTCTTC
TRBJ2-1	NA	NA	TRBV11-2	CASSPFGSSLNEQFF	TGTGCCAGCAGCCCGTTCGGGTCCTCTCTCAATGAGCAGTTCTTC
TRBJ2-2	NA	TRBD2	TRBV9	CASSGGRNTGELFF	TGTGCCAGCAGCGGCGGGAGGAACACCGGGGAGCTGTTTTTT